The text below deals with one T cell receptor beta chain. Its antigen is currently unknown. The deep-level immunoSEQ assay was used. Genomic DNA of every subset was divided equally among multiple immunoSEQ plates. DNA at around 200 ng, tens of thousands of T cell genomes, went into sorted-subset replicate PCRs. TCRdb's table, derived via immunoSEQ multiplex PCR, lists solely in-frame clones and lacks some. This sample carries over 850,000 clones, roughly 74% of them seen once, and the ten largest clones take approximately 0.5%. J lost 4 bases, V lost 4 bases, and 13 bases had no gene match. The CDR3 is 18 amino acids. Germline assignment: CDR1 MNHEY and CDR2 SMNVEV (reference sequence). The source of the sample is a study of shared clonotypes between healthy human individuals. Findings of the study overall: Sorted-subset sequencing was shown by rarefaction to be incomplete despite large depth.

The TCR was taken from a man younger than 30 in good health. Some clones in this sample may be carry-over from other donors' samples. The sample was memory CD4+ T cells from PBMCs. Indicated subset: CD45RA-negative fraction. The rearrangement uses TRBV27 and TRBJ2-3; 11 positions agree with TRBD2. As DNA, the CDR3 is TGTGCCAGCAGTTCAGAAAAAAAGGTAGCGGGAGGGCCAGATACGCAGTATTTT. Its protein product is CASSSEKKVAGGPDTQYF.